Each of the 5 T cell receptor beta chains below was sequenced from the same sample in a study of CXCR3-negative and CXCR3-positive naive CD8 T cells. The libraries of TRB cDNA were prepared using 5' RACE with UMI labels. TCRdb re-called the 5' RACE reads and shows each CDR3 protein once, DNA omitted. The sample has roughly 40,000 distinct CDR3 sequences. The sequenced sample consisted of naive CXCR3- CD8+ T cells from blood. Specified subset: CD45RO-CCR7+CD27+CD95- naive CD8+ T cells lacking CXCR3 (TNR3-). The receptors shown here come from a human donor in good health. Some clones in this sample may be carry-over from other donors' samples.

This chain joins TRBV5-1 and TRBJ1-4; as DNA is missing, the TRBD1 call by TCRdb cannot be tested. This CDR3 has 15 residues. CDR1 and CDR2 from the germline V gene are SGHRS and YFSETQ. CDR3 sequence reads: CASSLVGGANEKLFF.

The genes are TRBV4-3 and TRBJ2-7; lacking DNA, the TRBD1 call made by TCRdb goes unchecked. CDR3 length equals 15 residues. The germline V gene has CDR1 LGHNA and CDR2 YSLEER. This CDR3 reads CASHTGGRGPYEQYF.

The chain has TRBV11-2 and TRBJ2-1. CDR1 SGHAT and CDR2 FQNNGV come from the germline V gene. There are 12 residues in the CDR3. The CDR3 loop reads CASSYSFNEQFF.

The rearrangement uses TRBV14 and TRBJ2-1; TCRdb gives TRBD2 as the D gene, but with no DNA this cannot be confirmed. This CDR3 comprises 13 residues. The germline CDR1 and CDR2 sequences are SGHDN and FVKESK. Here the CDR3 reads CASSPSGSNEQFF.

V gene TRBV5-5 combines with J gene TRBJ2-3; as DNA is missing, the TRBD2 call by TCRdb cannot be tested. This CDR3 contains 17 residues. The germline CDR1 and CDR2 sequences are SGHKS and YYEKEE (reference sequence). CDR3 residues: CASSLAVRPPVTDTQYF.